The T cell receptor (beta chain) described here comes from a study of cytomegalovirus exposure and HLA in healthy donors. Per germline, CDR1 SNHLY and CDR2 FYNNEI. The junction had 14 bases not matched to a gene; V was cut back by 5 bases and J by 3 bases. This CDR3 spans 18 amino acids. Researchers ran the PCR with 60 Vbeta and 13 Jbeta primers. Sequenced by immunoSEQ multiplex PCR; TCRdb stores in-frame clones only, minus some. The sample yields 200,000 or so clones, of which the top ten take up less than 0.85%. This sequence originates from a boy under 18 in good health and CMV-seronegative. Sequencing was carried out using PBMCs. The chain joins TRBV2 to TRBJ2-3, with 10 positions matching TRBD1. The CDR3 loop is CASSPMLPGQGRTDTQYF. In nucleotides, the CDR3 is TGTGCCAGCAGTCCTATGCTCCCGGGACAGGGGAGGACAGATACGCAGTATTTT.